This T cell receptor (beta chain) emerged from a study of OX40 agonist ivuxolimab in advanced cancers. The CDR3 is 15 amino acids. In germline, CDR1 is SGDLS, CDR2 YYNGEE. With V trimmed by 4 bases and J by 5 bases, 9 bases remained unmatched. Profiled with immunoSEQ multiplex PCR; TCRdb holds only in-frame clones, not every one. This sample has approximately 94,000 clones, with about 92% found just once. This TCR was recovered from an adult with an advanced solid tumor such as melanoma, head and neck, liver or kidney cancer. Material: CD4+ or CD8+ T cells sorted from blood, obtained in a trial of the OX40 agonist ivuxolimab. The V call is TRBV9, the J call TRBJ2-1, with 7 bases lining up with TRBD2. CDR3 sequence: CASSPFLAENNEQFF. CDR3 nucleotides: TGTGCCAGCAGCCCCTTCCTAGCGGAAAACAATGAGCAGTTCTTC.